The next 14 T cell receptor beta chains were all read from a single sample in a study of CD8+CD57+ T cells in acquired aplastic anemia. According to the study, genomic DNA was the template for TCR beta VDJ and CDR3 profiling. In TCRdb, the reads were re-called with MiXCR into one record per CDR3 protein. The data contain about 130,000 distinct CDR3 sequences, approximately 41% of them singletons. The material sequenced was sorted CD4+, CD8+, or CD8+CD57+ T cells (not recorded which) from PBMCs. These receptors were collected from a human donor in good health, serving as a control.

This clonotype was picked up a small number of times. J is TRBJ1-3 and V is TRBV6-1; 7 positions agree with TRBD1. The germline gives CDR1 MNHNS, CDR2 SASEGT. Trimming took 3 bases from V and 4 from J; bases not matched to a gene: 6. The CDR3 loop spans 15 amino acids. CDR3 coding DNA: TGTGCCAGCAGTGAGCACCCGGGACAGGGAAACACCATATATTTT. Encoded protein: CASSEHPGQGNTIYF.

A few counts support this clonotype. This chain connects TRBV12-1 to TRBJ1-3; TRBD1, the D gene given by the table, was not confirmed from the DNA. TRBV12-1 is tagged as a pseudogene. The CDR3 has 15 residues. The CDR3 here is CASNEGGPSGNTIYF. The CDR3 DNA reads TGTGCCAGCAACGAAGGGGGGCCATCTGGAAACACCATATATTTT.

The chain couples TRBV29-1 to TRBJ2-7, with 7 bases identical to TRBD1. CDR1 is SQVTM, CDR2 ANQGSEA, per germline. This CDR3 contains 12 residues. Trimming cost V 4 bases and J 1 base; bases outside gene matches: 1. Here the CDR3 DNA reads TGCAGCGTTGTGGGACAGTCCTACGAGCAGTACTTC. Protein: CSVVGQSYEQYF.

The chain combines TRBV5-1 with TRBJ1-6, with 8 bases fitting TRBD1. Trimming cost V 2 bases and J 7 bases; bases outside gene matches: 2. The germline gives CDR1 SGHRS, CDR2 YFSETQ. CDR3 length equals 14 residues. The CDR3 is CASSFYRGNSPLHF. CDR3 nucleotides: TGCGCCAGCAGCTTTTACAGGGGGAATTCACCCCTCCACTTT.

The rearrangement uses TRBV7-3 and TRBJ2-3; D gene unclear. Germline V CDR1 and CDR2: SGHTA, FQGTGA. This CDR3 spans 13 amino acids. V was trimmed by 3 bases and J by 3 bases, leaving 7 bases between them. CDR3 region: CASSLYGTDTQYF. CDR3 DNA: TGTGCCAGCAGCTTGTATGGTACAGATACGCAGTATTTT.

This clonotype showed up many times. The V gene is TRBV10-3, the J gene TRBJ2-1; no clear D. V lost 4 bases to trimming and J lost 4 bases, with 8 bases between them. There are 13 residues in the CDR3. Germline lookup yields CDR1 ENHRY and CDR2 SYGVKD. CDR3 DNA: TGTGCCATCAGTGGCGAATTATACAATGAGCAGTTCTTC. It yields the protein CAISGELYNEQFF.

The chain recombines TRBV12-3 or TRBV12-4 with TRBJ2-6; 7 nucleotides align to TRBD1. The trim removed 5 bases at V and 0 bases at J, leaving 1 base unmatched. There are 15 residues in the CDR3. CDR3 in amino acids: CASSRDSSGANVLTF. The DNA for the CDR3 is TGTGCCAGCAGTCGGGACAGCTCTGGGGCCAACGTCCTGACTTTC.

The gene calls are TRBV29-1 and TRBJ2-7; TRBD1 aligns across 8 bases. Germline assignment: CDR1 SQVTM and CDR2 ANQGSEA. Trimming at V came to 6 bases and at J to 3 bases, leaving 4 bases not matched to a gene. There are 12 residues in the CDR3. Here the CDR3 DNA reads TGCAGCGTCGGGACAGGAGTCTACGAGCAGTACTTC. Protein product: CSVGTGVYEQYF.

The V and J genes are TRBV30 and TRBJ2-4; 9 bases line up with TRBD2. V trimming: 0 bases; J trimming: 8 bases; junction bases outside the gene matches: 8. The V gene's germline CDR1 is GTSNPN and CDR2 SVGIG (reference sequence). The CDR3 is 15 residues long. CDR3 bases: TGTGCCTGGAGTGTACATGGCGGGGGGGCAGACATTCAGTACTTC. Its translation is CAWSVHGGGADIQYF. The whole variable domain, remainder taken from reference TRBV30 and TRBJ2-4, is SQTIHQWPATLVQPVGSPLSLECTVEGTSNPNLYWYRQAAGRGLQLLFYSVGIGQISSEVPQNLSASRPQDRQFILSSKKLLLSDSGFYLCAWSVHGGGADIQYFGAGTRLSVL.

The V call is TRBV7-8, the J call TRBJ1-6; no clear D gene. Germline loops: CDR1 SGHVS, CDR2 FQNEAQ. The CDR3 consists of 13 residues. Trimming pared 1 base from V and 7 bases from J, leaving 5 bases between. CDR3 sequence reads: CASSLVQNSPLHF. The CDR3 coding sequence is TGTGCCAGCAGCTTAGTGCAGAATTCACCCCTCCACTTT.

Ten or more counts support this clonotype. The chain carries TRBV18 and TRBJ2-7; D uncertain. This CDR3 region has 10 residues. V dropped 3 bases and J dropped 7 bases, with 4 bases sitting between them. Germline V gene data show CDR1 as KGHSH and CDR2 as LQKENI. Here the CDR3 reads CASSPGEQYF. In DNA, the CDR3 is TGTGCCAGCTCACCCGGGGAGCAGTACTTC.

For this clonotype: One junction end disagrees with the germline gene, perhaps due to a read error. This chain links TRBV2 with TRBJ1-2; unclear D gene. CDR3 length equals 13 residues. The germline gives CDR1 SNHLY, CDR2 FYNNEI. In DNA form, the CDR3 reads TGTGCCATCAGTGGGTCAGAAGGATATGGCTACACCTTC. It is translated as CAISGSEGYGYTF.

The DNA of the CDR3 is TGCAGCGCCCTCCGGGGACACCCTTCGGAGACCCAGTACTTC. It translates to CSALRGHPSETQYF. This chain uses TRBV29-1 with TRBJ2-5, with D perhaps TRBD1 (6 bases). V dropped 7 bases and J dropped 5 bases, with 20 bases sitting between them. The CDR3 loop spans 14 amino acids. The germline CDR1 and CDR2 sequences are SQVTM and ANQGSEA.

The chain couples TRBV12-3 or TRBV12-4 to TRBJ2-3; D gene unclear. V lost 3 bases, J lost 1 base, and 8 bases lay in between. This CDR3 contains 14 residues. This CDR3 reads CASSFPLRTDTQYF. CDR3 DNA sequence: TGTGCCAGCAGTTTTCCGCTGCGCACAGATACGCAGTATTTT.